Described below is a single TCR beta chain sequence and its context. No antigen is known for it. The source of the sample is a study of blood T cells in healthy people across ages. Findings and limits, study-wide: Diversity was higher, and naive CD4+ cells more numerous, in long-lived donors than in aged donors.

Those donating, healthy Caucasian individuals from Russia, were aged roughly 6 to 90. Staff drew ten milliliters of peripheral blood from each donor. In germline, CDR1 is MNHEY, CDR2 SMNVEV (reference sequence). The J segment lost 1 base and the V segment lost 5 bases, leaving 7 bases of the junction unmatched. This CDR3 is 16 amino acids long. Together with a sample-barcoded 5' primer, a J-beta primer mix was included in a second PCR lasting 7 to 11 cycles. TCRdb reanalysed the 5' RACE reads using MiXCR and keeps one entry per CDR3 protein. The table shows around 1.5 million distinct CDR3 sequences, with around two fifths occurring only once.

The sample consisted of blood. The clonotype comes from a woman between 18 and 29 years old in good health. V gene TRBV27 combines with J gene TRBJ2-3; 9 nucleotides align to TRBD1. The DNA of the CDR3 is TGTGCCAGCAGTACGGGGACAGGGAGGGGCACAGATACGCAGTATTTT. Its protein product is CASSTGTGRGTDTQYF.